The 15 T cell receptor beta chains below were found in one sample sequenced in a study of OX40 agonist ivuxolimab in advanced cancers. Sequenced by immunoSEQ multiplex PCR; TCRdb stores in-frame clones only, minus some. Of 57,000 or so clones listed, more than 80% are singletons. The sequencing used CD4+ or CD8+ T cells sorted from blood, collected in a trial of the OX40 agonist ivuxolimab. These receptors all come from an adult with an advanced solid tumor such as melanoma, head and neck, liver or kidney cancer.

The V gene is TRBV14, the J gene TRBJ2-5; D tentatively reads TRBD1 or TRBD2 (5 bases each). Germline V gene lookup returns CDR1 SGHDN and CDR2 FVKESK. With 3 bases removed from V and 9 bases from J, the gap between germline ends came to 20 bases. CDR3 length equals 15 residues. The CDR3 protein is CASSQGSGTLRAQYF. Written as DNA, the CDR3 is TGTGCCAGCAGCCAGGGATCCGGGACCCTGCGGGCCCAGTACTTC. The full variable domain, rest sourced from reference TRBV14 and TRBJ2-5, is EAGVTQFPSHSVIEKGQTVTLRCDPISGHDNLYWYRRVMGKEIKFLLHFVKESKQDESGMPNNRFLAERTGGTYSTLKVQPAELEDSGVYFCASSQGSGTLRAQYFGPGTRLLVL.

The chain combines TRBV6-1 with TRBJ2-5, with D uncertain. Germline lookup yields CDR1 MNHNS and CDR2 SASEGT. The CDR3 is 11 amino acids. V was cut by 5 bases and J by 3 bases, with 4 bases left in between. This chain's CDR3 is CASSLEETQYF. CDR3 DNA: TGTGCCAGCAGTTTAGAAGAGACCCAGTACTTC.

The J gene is TRBJ2-7, the V gene TRBV7-8; a weak D match, TRBD2 (6 bases). From germline, CDR1 is SGHVS and CDR2 FQNEAQ. V dropped 1 base and J dropped 6 bases, with 16 bases sitting between them. The CDR3 consists of 15 residues. CDR3 coding DNA: TGTGCCAGCAGCTTAGTAGGGACCTTGGGACTCGAGCAGTACTTC. It codes for CASSLVGTLGLEQYF.

This clone was counted once. V usage is TRBV7-2 and J usage is TRBJ2-7, with D tentatively TRBD1 (6 bases). Per the germline V gene, CDR1 is SGHTA and CDR2 is FQGNSA. Trimming shortened V by 6 bases and J by 4 bases, and 10 bases separated the two germline ends. CDR3 length: 12 residues. For the CDR3, the DNA is TGTGCCAGCAGGAGGGGGTCGTACGAGCAGTACTTC. This gives the protein CASRRGSYEQYF.

The rearrangement joins TRBV30 to TRBJ2-7; D is perhaps TRBD1 (5 bases). V was shortened by 5 bases and J by 3 bases, with 11 bases between the two germline ends. CDR1 and CDR2 (germline): GTSNPN, SVGIG (reference sequence). The CDR3 totals 12 residues. CDR3 in amino acids: CAWGREFYEQYF. The CDR3 nucleotides are TGTGCCTGGGGCAGGGAATTCTACGAGCAGTACTTC. Full variable domain (rest looked up from reference TRBV30 and TRBJ2-7): SQTIHQWPATLVQPVGSPLSLECTVEGTSNPNLYWYRQAAGRGLQLLFYSVGIGQISSEVPQNLSASRPQDRQFILSSKKLLLSDSGFYLCAWGREFYEQYFGPGTRLTVT.

The chain has TRBV14 and TRBJ2-2; no clear D. V was clipped by 2 bases and J by 6 bases, with 10 bases between them. From germline, CDR1 is SGHDN and CDR2 FVKESK. The CDR3 has 14 residues. The CDR3 region is CASSQPARPGELFF. The CDR3 DNA follows: TGTGCCAGCAGCCAACCAGCACGGCCCGGGGAGCTGTTTTTT. Full variable domain (missing parts from reference TRBV14 and TRBJ2-2): EAGVTQFPSHSVIEKGQTVTLRCDPISGHDNLYWYRRVMGKEIKFLLHFVKESKQDESGMPNNRFLAERTGGTYSTLKVQPAELEDSGVYFCASSQPARPGELFFGEGSRLTVL.

V usage is TRBV20-1 and J usage is TRBJ1-1, with a weak D call TRBD1 (6 bases). V lost 3 bases, J lost 11 bases, and 13 bases lay in between. The length of the CDR3 is 11 residues. The germline gives CDR1 DFQATT, CDR2 SNEGSKA (reference sequence). The CDR3 DNA reads TGCAGTGCTAGCACAGGGCCTTATGCTTTCTTT. Amino acid sequence: CSASTGPYAFF.

This sequence joins TRBV7-3 and TRBJ2-3; D may be TRBD2 (5 bases). The CDR3 spans 15 residues. CDR1 SGHTA and CDR2 FQGTGA come from the germline V gene. The germline V and J ends were trimmed by 5 bases and 2 bases, with 14 bases remaining between them. The CDR3 spells CASSPVGRVTDTQYF. The CDR3 DNA is TGTGCCAGCAGCCCCGTAGGGCGGGTCACAGATACGCAGTATTTT.

The V gene is TRBV6-1, the J gene TRBJ1-4; D unresolved. Germline V CDR1 and CDR2: MNHNS, SASEGT. V dropped 6 bases and J dropped 5 bases, with 4 bases sitting between them. The CDR3 loop spans 11 amino acids. Here the CDR3 DNA reads TGTGCCAGCAGCGCGAATGAAAAACTGTTTTTT. This sequence encodes CASSANEKLFF.

The chain links TRBV20-1 to TRBJ2-1; D not certain. V lost 3 bases, J lost 4 bases, and 4 bases lay in between. The CDR3 has 11 residues. From germline, CDR1 is DFQATT and CDR2 SNEGSKA (reference sequence). The CDR3 nucleotides are TGCAGTGCTAGGCAGTACAATGAGCAGTTCTTC. The encoded protein is CSARQYNEQFF.

This chain joins TRBV6-1 and TRBJ2-1; D not certain. The CDR3 covers 13 residues. Per the germline V gene, CDR1 is MNHNS and CDR2 is SASEGT. V lost 7 bases, J lost 3 bases, and 10 bases lay in between. The CDR3 spells CASNDFSYNEQFF. For the CDR3, the DNA is TGTGCCAGCAATGACTTTAGCTACAATGAGCAGTTCTTC.

The rearrangement links TRBV28 to TRBJ2-2; 10 positions match TRBD2. Germline V gene sequence: CDR1 MDHEN, CDR2 SYDVKM. The CDR3 sequence is 15 residues long. V dropped 9 bases and J dropped 2; count of bases not matched to a gene: 6. The CDR3 coding sequence is TGTGCCAGTACCCTAGCGGGAGTAAACACCGGGGAGCTGTTTTTT. This codes for CASTLAGVNTGELFF.

The rearrangement links TRBV5-4 to TRBJ2-1; D might be TRBD2 (6 bases). CDR1 is SGHNT, CDR2 YYREEE, per germline (reference sequence). V was pared by 4 bases and J by 5 bases, with 10 bases between. The CDR3 runs to 13 residues. CDR3 sequence: CASSLLANNEQFF. In nucleotides, the CDR3 is TGTGCCAGCAGCCTGCTAGCGAACAATGAGCAGTTCTTC.

The chain recombines TRBV7-9 with TRBJ2-1, with 7 bases matching TRBD1. From germline, CDR1 is SEHNR and CDR2 FQNEAQ (reference sequence). V shed 1 base, J shed 13 bases, and the junction held 7 bases outside the gene matches. The CDR3 is 13 residues long. The CDR3 reads CASSLVTGTAQFF. The CDR3 DNA reads TGTGCCAGCAGCTTAGTAACAGGGACAGCCCAGTTCTTC.

V and J are TRBV6-1 and TRBJ2-5; possibly TRBD2 for D (5 bases). V lost 4 bases and J 9 bases, leaving 18 bases between the germline ends. The CDR3 is made up of 14 amino acids. Germline CDR1 is MNHNS and CDR2 is SASEGT. The CDR3 loop is CASSGGGPQAAQYF. CDR3 DNA: TGTGCCAGCAGTGGAGGAGGACCCCAAGCGGCCCAGTACTTC.